This T cell receptor beta chain was documented in a study of blood T cell repertoires in COVID-19. At the level of the study: The study drew acute and convalescent COVID-19 samples from the United States, Italy and Spain. Sample material is recorded as cDNA or gDNA derived from T cells, B-cell-depleted T cells, or PBMCs.

There are 15 residues in the CDR3. CDR1 and CDR2 (germline): SEHNR, FQNEAQ (reference sequence). The J segment lost 8 bases and the V segment lost 5 bases, leaving 7 bases of the junction unmatched. Allocation to cohorts depended on clinical history reported by the participants. In the original processing: Amplifying reference gene primers gave estimates of nucleated cell counts. TCRdb keeps only in-frame clones here, not all; method: immunoSEQ multiplex PCR. D and trimming come from the DNA, and the V and J calls and clone size come from that table. The sample lists roughly 200,000 clones; roughly 89% were seen once.

This TCR came from a woman aged 40 to 50 with acute COVID-19. The chain joins TRBV7-9 to TRBJ2-1; 12 bases line up with TRBD2. What was sequenced was PBMCs or T cells enriched from blood (not recorded which). As DNA, the CDR3 is TGTGCCAGCAGCCCATGGACTAGCGGGGCCGATGAGCAGTTCTTC. It is translated as CASSPWTSGADEQFF.